This T cell receptor beta chain emerged from a study of response to subunit inactivated influenza vaccine. Study-wide results and caveats: The authors proposed limited new T cell recruitment per seasonal influenza vaccination.

TCRdb called the RT-PCR reads again in MiXCR, with one record for every CDR3 protein. The data hold approximately 530,000 distinct CDR3 sequences, with approximately 7.8% observed a single time. Germline V gives CDR1 LGHNA, CDR2 YSLEER. V shed 0 bases and J shed 9 bases, with 14 bases lying between them. This CDR3 contains 15 residues. This clonotype was detected ten times or more. Its target is unknown. The specimen comprised PBMCs from blood, sampled 23 to 25 months after vaccination. The chain uses TRBV4-3 and TRBJ2-2; D is uncertain. This receptor was obtained from a man aged 45 to 70 who received an inactivated influenza vaccine. The CDR3 DNA sequence: TGCGCCAGCAGCCAAGACGAGAGGCCCTCCCGGGAGCTGTTTTTT. The encoded protein is CASSQDERPSRELFF.